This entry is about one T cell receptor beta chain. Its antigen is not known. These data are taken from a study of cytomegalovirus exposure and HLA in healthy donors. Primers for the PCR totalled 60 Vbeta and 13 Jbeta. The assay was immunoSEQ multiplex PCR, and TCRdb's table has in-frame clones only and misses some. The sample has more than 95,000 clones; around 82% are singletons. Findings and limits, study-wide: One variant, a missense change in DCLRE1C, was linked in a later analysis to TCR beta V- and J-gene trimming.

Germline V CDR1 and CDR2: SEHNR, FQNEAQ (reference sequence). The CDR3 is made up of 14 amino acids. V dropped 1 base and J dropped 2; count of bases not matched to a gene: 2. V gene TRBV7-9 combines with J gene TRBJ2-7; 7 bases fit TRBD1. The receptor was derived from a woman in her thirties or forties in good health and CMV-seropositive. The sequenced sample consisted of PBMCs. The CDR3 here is CASSLGGQTYEQYF. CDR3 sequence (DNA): TGTGCCAGCAGCTTAGGGGGACAGACCTACGAGCAGTACTTC.